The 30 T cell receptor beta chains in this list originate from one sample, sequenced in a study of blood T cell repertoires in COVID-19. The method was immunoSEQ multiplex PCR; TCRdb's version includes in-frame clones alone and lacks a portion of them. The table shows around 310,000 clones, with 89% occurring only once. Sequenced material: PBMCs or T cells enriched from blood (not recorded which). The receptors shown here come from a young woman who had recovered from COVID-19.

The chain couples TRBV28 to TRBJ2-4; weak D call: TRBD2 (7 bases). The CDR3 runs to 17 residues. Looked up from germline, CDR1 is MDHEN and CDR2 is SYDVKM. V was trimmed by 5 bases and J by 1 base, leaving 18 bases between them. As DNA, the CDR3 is TGTGCCAGCAGTCAAGGGGGGGGGCTCGGGGCCAAAAACATTCAGTACTTC. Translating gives CASSQGGGLGAKNIQYF.

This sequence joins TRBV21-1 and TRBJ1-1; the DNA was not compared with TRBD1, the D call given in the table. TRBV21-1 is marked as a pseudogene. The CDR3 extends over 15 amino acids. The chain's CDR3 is CASSKEWDRVTEAFF. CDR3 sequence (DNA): TGTGCCAGCAGCAAAGAATGGGACAGGGTCACTGAAGCTTTCTTT.

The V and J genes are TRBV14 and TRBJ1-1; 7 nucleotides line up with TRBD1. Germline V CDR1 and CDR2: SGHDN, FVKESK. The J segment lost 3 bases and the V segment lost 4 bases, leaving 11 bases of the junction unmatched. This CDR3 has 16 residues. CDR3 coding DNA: TGTGCCAGCAGCCCGAGACAGGGTTGGGTAGACACTGAAGCTTTCTTT. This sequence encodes CASSPRQGWVDTEAFF. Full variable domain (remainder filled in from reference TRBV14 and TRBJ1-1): EAGVTQFPSHSVIEKGQTVTLRCDPISGHDNLYWYRRVMGKEIKFLLHFVKESKQDESGMPNNRFLAERTGGTYSTLKVQPAELEDSGVYFCASSPRQGWVDTEAFFGQGTRLTVV.

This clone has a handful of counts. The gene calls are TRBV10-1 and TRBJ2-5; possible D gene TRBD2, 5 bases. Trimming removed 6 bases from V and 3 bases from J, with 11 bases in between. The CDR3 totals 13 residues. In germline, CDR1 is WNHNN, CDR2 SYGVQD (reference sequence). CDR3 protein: CASSQGLEETQYF. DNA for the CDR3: TGCGCCAGCAGCCAAGGACTGGAAGAGACCCAGTACTTC.

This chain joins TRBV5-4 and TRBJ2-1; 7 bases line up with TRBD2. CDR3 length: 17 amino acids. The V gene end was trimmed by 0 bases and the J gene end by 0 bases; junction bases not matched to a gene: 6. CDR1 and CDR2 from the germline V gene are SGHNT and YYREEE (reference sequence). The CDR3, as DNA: TGTGCCAGCAGCTTGGAACTAGCGCGGGGCTCCTACAATGAGCAGTTCTTC. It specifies CASSLELARGSYNEQFF.

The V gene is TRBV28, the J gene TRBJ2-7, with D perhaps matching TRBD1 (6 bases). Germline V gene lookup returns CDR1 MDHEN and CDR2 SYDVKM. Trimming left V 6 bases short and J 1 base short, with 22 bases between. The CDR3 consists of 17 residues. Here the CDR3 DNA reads TGTGCCAGCAGCTTGGCCGAATTACAGGGATGGTCCTACGAGCAGTACTTC. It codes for CASSLAELQGWSYEQYF.

CDR3 residues: CASSLSALPYEQYF. The DNA for the CDR3 is TGTGCCAGCAGTTTATCGGCCCTTCCCTACGAGCAGTACTTC. The J gene is TRBJ2-7, the V gene TRBV27; no clear D. The V gene's germline CDR1 is MNHEY and CDR2 SMNVEV (reference sequence). V lost 0 bases and J lost 2, with 8 bases in between. CDR3 length: 14 residues.

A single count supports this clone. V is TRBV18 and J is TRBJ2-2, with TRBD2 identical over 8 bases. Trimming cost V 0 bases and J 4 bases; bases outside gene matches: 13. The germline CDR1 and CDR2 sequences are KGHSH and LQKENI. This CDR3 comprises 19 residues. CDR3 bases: TGTGCCAGCTCACCACCGTCCCTCCCAGCGGGAGTGGGCACCGGGGAGCTGTTTTTT. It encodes CASSPPSLPAGVGTGELFF.

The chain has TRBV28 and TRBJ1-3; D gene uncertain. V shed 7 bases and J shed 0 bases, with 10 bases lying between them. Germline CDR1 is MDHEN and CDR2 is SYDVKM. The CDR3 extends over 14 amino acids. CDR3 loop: CASTYPGSGNTIYF. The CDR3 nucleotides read TGTGCCAGCACCTATCCCGGCTCTGGAAACACCATATATTTT.

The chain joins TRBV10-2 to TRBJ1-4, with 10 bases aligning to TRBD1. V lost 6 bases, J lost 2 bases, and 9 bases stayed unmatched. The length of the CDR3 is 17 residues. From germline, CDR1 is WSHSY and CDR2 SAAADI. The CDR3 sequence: CASRGQGPWSTNEKLFF. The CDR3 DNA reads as TGCGCCAGCAGGGGACAGGGGCCCTGGTCTACTAATGAAAAACTGTTTTTT.

CDR3 protein: CASSPPGVVEQYF. The CDR3, as DNA: TGTGCCAGCTCACCACCCGGAGTGGTCGAGCAGTACTTC. This chain joins TRBV18 and TRBJ2-7; no clear D gene. Germline V gene data show CDR1 as KGHSH and CDR2 as LQKENI. V lost 0 bases, J lost 6 bases, and 9 bases lay in between. There are 13 residues in the CDR3.

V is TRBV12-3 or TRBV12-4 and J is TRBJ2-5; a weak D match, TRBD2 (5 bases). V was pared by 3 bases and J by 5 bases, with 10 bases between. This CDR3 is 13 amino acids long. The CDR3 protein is CASSFGRGETQYF. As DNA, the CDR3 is TGTGCCAGCAGTTTCGGCAGAGGGGAGACCCAGTACTTC.

The CDR3 nucleotides read TGTGCCAGCAGCTTAGATGGGACAGGGATAAATGAGCAGTTCTTC. Translation gives CASSLDGTGINEQFF. The J gene is TRBJ2-1, the V gene TRBV7-2, with TRBD1 matching over 9 bases. With 1 base clipped from V and 7 bases from J, the junction kept 5 bases outside the gene matches. CDR3 length: 15 residues. Germline V lookup: CDR1 SGHTA, CDR2 FQGNSA.

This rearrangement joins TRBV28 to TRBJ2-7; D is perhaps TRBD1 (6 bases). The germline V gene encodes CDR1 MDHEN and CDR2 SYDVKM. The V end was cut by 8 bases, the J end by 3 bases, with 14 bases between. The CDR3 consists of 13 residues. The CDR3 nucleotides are TGTGCCAGCGGAAACAGGGCTTTCTACGAGCAGTACTTC. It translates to CASGNRAFYEQYF.

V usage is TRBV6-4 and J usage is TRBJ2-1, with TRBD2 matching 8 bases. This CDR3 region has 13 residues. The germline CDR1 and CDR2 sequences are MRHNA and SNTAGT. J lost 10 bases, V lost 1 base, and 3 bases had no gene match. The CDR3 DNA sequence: TGTGCCAGCAGTGACTTGACGGGAGGGGAGCAGTTCTTC. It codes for CASSDLTGGEQFF.

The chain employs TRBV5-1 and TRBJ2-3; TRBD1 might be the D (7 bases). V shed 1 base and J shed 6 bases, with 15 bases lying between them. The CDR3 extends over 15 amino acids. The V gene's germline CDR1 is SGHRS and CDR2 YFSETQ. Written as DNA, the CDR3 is TGCGCCAGCAGCTTGAGGGCAGGGGGAGGTGATACGCAGTATTTT. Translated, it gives CASSLRAGGGDTQYF.

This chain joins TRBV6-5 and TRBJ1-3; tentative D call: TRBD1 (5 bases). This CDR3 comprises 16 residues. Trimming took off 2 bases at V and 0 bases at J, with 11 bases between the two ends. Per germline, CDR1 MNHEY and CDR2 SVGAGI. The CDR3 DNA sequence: TGTGCCAGCAGTTACCGGGCAGGGCGCTCTGGAAACACCATATATTTT. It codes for CASSYRAGRSGNTIYF.

DNA of the CDR3: TGTGCCAGCAGTTTGAGGTTTGCGACCTACGAGCAGTACTTC. Translated: CASSLRFATYEQYF. The rearrangement links TRBV27 to TRBJ2-7; D is ambiguous. The CDR3 consists of 14 residues. From germline, CDR1 is MNHEY and CDR2 SMNVEV (reference sequence). Trimming left V 3 bases short and J 2 bases short, with 11 bases between.

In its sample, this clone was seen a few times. CDR3 in DNA: TGTGCCAGCTCACCACTGGCGGGGACAGGGGACTCACCCCTCCACTTT. The encoded protein is CASSPLAGTGDSPLHF. The chain joins TRBV18 to TRBJ1-6, with 10 bases fitting TRBD1. CDR1 is KGHSH and CDR2 is LQKENI in the germline V gene. J gave up 10 bases and V 1 base, and 7 bases lay outside the gene matches. The CDR3 length is 16 residues.

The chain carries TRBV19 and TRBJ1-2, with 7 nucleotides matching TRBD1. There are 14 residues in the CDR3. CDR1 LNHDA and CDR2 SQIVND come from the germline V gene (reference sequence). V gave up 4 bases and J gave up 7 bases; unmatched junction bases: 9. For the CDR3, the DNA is TGTGCCAGTAGTACACAGACAGGGATTGGTGGCTACACCTTC. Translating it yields CASSTQTGIGGYTF.

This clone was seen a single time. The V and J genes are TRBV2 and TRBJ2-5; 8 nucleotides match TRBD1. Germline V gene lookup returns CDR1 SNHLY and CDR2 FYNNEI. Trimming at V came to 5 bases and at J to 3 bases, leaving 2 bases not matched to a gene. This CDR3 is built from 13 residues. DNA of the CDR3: TGTGCCAGCAGTCCGGACAGGGAAGAGACCCAGTACTTC. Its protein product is CASSPDREETQYF.

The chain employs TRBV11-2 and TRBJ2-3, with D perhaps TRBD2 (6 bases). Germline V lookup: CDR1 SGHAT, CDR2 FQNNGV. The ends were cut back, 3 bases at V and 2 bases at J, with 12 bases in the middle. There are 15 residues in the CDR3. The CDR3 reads CASSFYSGSTDTQYF. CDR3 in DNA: TGTGCCAGCAGCTTTTATAGCGGTTCCACAGATACGCAGTATTTT.

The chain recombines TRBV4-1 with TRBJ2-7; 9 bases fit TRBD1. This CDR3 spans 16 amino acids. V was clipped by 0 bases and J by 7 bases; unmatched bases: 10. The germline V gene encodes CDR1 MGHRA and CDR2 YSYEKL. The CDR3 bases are TGCGCCAGCAGCCAAGATGAGCTAGAGGGGACAGGGGAGCAGTACTTC. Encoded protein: CASSQDELEGTGEQYF.

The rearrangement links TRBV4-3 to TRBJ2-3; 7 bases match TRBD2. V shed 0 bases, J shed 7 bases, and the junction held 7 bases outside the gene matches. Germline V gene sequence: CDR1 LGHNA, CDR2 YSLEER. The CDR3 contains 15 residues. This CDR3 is CASSQEGAGAYTQYF. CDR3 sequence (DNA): TGCGCCAGCAGCCAAGAAGGGGCGGGAGCTTATACGCAGTATTTT.

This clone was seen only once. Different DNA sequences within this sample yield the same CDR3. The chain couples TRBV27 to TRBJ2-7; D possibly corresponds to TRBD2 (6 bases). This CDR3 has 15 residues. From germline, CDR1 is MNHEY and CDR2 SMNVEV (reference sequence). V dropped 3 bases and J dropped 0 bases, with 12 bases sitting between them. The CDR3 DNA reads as TGTGCCAGCAGTTTCGGTAGCGGAAGCTCCTACGAGCAGTACTTC. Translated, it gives CASSFGSGSSYEQYF.

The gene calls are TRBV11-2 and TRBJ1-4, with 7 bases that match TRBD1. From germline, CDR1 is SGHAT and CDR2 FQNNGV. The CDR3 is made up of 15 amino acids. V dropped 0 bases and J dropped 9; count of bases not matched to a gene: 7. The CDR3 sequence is CASSLDWGTVQKLFF. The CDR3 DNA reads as TGTGCCAGCAGCTTAGATTGGGGGACAGTCCAAAAACTGTTTTTT.

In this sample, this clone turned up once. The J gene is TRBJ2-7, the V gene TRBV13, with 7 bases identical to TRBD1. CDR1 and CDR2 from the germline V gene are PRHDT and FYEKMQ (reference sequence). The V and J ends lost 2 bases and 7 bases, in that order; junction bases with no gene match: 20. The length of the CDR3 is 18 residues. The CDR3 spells CASSLLAFGTDNSGEQYF. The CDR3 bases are TGTGCCAGCAGCTTACTCGCTTTCGGGACAGACAACTCGGGGGAGCAGTACTTC. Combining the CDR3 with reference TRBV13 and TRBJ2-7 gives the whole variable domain AAGVIQSPRHLIKEKRETATLKCYPIPRHDTVYWYQQGPGQDPQFLISFYEKMQSDKGSIPDRFSAQQFSDYHSELNMSSLELGDSALYFCASSLLAFGTDNSGEQYFGPGTRLTVT.

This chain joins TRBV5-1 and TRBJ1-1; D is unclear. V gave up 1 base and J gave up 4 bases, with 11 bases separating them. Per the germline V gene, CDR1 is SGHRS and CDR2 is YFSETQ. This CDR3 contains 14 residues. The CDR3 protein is CASSLNGEGTEAFF. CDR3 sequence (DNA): TGCGCCAGCAGCTTGAATGGGGAGGGCACTGAAGCTTTCTTT.

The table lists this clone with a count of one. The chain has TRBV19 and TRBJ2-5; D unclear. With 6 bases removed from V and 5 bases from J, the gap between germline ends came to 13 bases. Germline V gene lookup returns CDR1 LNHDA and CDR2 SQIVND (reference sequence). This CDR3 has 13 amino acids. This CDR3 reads CASSPRLFETQYF. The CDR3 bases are TGTGCCAGTAGCCCGAGACTTTTCGAGACCCAGTACTTC.

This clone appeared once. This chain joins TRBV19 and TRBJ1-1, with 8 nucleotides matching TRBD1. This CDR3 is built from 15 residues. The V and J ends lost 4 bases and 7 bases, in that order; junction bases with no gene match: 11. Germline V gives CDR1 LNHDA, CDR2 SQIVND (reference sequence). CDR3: CASSNPRQGRFEAFF. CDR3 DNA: TGTGCCAGTAGTAACCCTCGACAGGGGAGGTTTGAAGCTTTCTTT.